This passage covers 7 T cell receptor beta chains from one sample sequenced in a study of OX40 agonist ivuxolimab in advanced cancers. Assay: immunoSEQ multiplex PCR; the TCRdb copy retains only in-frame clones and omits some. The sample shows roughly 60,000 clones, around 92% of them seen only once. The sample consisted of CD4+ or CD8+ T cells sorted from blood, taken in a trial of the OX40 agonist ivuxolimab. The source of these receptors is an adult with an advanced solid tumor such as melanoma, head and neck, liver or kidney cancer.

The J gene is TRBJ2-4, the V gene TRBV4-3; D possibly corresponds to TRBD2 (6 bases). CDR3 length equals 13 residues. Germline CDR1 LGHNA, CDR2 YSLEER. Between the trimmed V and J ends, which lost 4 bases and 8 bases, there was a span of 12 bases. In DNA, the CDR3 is TGCGCCAGCAGCCCAGGACTAATCGACATTCAGTACTTC. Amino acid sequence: CASSPGLIDIQYF.

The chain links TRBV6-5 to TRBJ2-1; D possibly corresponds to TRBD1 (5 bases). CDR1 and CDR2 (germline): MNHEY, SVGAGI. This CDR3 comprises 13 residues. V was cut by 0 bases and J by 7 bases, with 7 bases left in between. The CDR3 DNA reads TGTGCCAGCAGTTACTCAGCAGGGAATGAGCAGTTCTTC. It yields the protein CASSYSAGNEQFF.

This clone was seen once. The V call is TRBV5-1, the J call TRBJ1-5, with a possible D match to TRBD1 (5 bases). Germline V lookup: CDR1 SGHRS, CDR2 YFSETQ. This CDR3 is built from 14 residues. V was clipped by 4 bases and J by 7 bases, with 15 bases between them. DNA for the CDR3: TGCGCCAGCAGCCTAGGGTCCGGGGCCCAGCCCCAGCATTTT. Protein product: CASSLGSGAQPQHF.

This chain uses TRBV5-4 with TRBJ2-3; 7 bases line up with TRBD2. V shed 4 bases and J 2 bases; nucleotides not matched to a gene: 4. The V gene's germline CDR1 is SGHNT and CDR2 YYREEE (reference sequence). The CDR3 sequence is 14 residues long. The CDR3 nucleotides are TGTGCCAGCAGCGGGGACTACCTCACAGATACGCAGTATTTT. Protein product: CASSGDYLTDTQYF.

DNA of the CDR3: TGTGCCAGCTCAGGCACTCTAGGGACAGGGTCCCCCGTCGCTGAGCAGTTCTTC. Protein product: CASSGTLGTGSPVAEQFF. V is TRBV18 and J is TRBJ2-1; 9 bases line up with TRBD1. This CDR3 comprises 18 residues. The germline CDR1 and CDR2 sequences are KGHSH and LQKENI. Trimming removed 5 bases from V and 9 bases from J; junction bases left unmatched: 20.

CDR3: CSVAGSDEVEETQYF. CDR3 sequence (DNA): TGCAGCGTCGCGGGCTCGGACGAAGTGGAAGAGACCCAGTACTTC. The V gene is TRBV29-1, the J gene TRBJ2-5; a weak D match, TRBD2 (5 bases). Germline V CDR1 and CDR2: SQVTM, ANQGSEA. V lost 6 bases, J lost 3 bases, and 20 bases lay in between. This CDR3 spans 15 amino acids.

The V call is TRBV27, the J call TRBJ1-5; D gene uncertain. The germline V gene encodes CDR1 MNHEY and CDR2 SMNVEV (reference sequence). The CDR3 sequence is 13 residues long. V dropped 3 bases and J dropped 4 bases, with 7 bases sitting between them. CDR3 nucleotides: TGTGCCAGCAGTTTGACACCAAATCAGCCCCAGCATTTT. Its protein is CASSLTPNQPQHF.